The clone carrying this TCR beta chain has more than one count but fewer than ten. Its specificity is unknown. Within the sample, other DNA sequences also encode this same CDR3. This entry comes from a study of shared clonotypes between healthy human individuals. The study's findings and limits: Exclusively blood specimens were collected; tissue repertoires likely differ. Non-shared clonotypes were found to have lower generation probabilities than the clonotypes that were shared by all four of the sorted-subset donors. The study found roughly 5% of naive CD4 clonotypes shared across a few donors.

Per the original data handling: ImmunoSEQ yielded junction-only sequences lacking quality scores, so filtering differed. Using immunoSEQ multiplex PCR, the repertoire was profiled, and TCRdb retains in-frame clones only, with some absent. V and J calls and clone size are copied from that table; D and trimming were computed from the DNA. The table has about 2.5 million clones, about nine tenths seen once. CDR3 length: 15 residues. Germline lookup yields CDR1 MNHNY and CDR2 SVGAGI (reference sequence). V lost 0 bases and J lost 4; bases outside the gene matches: 4. Material for sequencing was naive CD4+ T cells from PBMCs. The sample's subset: CD45RA+ positively selected. The chain is built from TRBV6-6 and TRBJ2-5; 8 positions match TRBD2. The receptor was isolated from a man aged 18 to 35 in good health. Some clones in this sample may be carry-over from other donors' samples. The CDR3 nucleotides read TGTGCCAGCAGTTACTCGAGTCTAGCGGGAGAGACCCAGTACTTC. This codes for CASSYSSLAGETQYF.